Sequencing of this TCR beta chain was carried out in a study of vaccination and CD4 T cells after COVID-19. Whole-study context: Post-vaccine sampling followed dose two by a median 72 days (range 14 to 241).

Remarks on this clonotype: Antigen unknown.

Cultured CD4+ T cells had their DNA profiled by the Oncomine TCR Beta short-read assay. TCRdb re-called the PCR reads with MiXCR, one entry per CDR3 protein. The table records 15,000 or so distinct CDR3 sequences, under 75% of them present only once. The treatment here: roughly ten-day PBMC culture with coronavirus spike peptide pools or control peptides (ViraFEST assay). Expansion of antigen-specific T cells with peptide pools by ViraFEST preceded sequencing of TCRs. The medium had half its volume replaced with fresh IL-2 medium on days 3 and 7. V lost 8 bases, J lost 0 bases, and 9 bases lay in between. Germline-derived CDR1 and CDR2 are DFQATT and SNEGSKA (reference sequence). The CDR3 runs to 12 residues.

Sequencing was done on a sample of CD4+ T cells from blood, cultured in vitro. This chain joins TRBV20-1 and TRBJ2-3; D gene ambiguous. This receptor was taken from a human donor who had recovered from COVID-19. In nucleotides, the CDR3 is TGCAGTCCGTACCCTAGCACAGATACGCAGTATTTT. It yields the protein CSPYPSTDTQYF.